These T cell receptor beta chains were read from a single sample in a study of regulatory T cells in long-lasting Graves disease. One entry per CDR3 protein, called by TCRdb with MiXCR from the multiplex PCR reads. The table has more than 400,000 distinct CDR3 sequences, about 16% seen once. These same data were also listed under a study on T cells in Graves' hyperthyroidism and ophthalmopathy.

This sample comprised peripheral blood mononuclear cells (PBMCs), obtained at new diagnosis, from a patient treated with antithyroid drugs. The receptors were sampled from a middle-aged man with Graves disease. The CDR3 runs from the conserved cysteine through the conserved F or W. Fields, in order: V gene, D gene, clone size, J gene, CDR3 protein, CDR3 DNA. A D gene is named only where the DNA matches it firmly. Rows may omit the clone size; those that give it use once, few, many or a size class.

V: TRBV3-1
D: NA
size: many
J: TRBJ1-2
CDR3: CASSREQFYGYTF
DNA: TGTGCCAGCAGTCGAGAACAGTTCTATGGCTACACCTTC

V: TRBV30
D: NA
size: NA
J: TRBJ2-1
CDR3: CAGDGLSGEQFF
DNA: TGTGCCGGTGACGGGTTGTCGGGTGAGCAGTTCTTC

V: TRBV24-1
D: TRBD2
size: many
J: TRBJ2-7
CDR3: CATSDSTPSGRARWEQYF
DNA: TGTGCCACCAGTGACTCCACTCCTAGCGGGAGGGCCCGGTGGGAGCAGTACTTC

V: TRBV15
D: TRBD2
size: NA
J: TRBJ2-1
CDR3: CATSRDQAGGGEQFF
DNA: TGTGCCACCAGCAGGGACCAGGCGGGAGGAGGTGAGCAGTTCTTC

V: TRBV2
D: TRBD1
size: many
J: TRBJ2-6
CDR3: CASSWTGSGANVLTF
DNA: TGTGCCAGCAGTTGGACAGGGTCTGGGGCCAACGTCCTGACTTTC

V: TRBV18
D: NA
size: many
J: TRBJ1-6
CDR3: CASKTNNSPLHF
DNA: TGTGCCAGCAAGACCAATAATTCACCCCTCCACTTT

V: TRBV12-3/TRBV12-4
D: TRBD1
size: few
J: TRBJ2-7
CDR3: CASSPGTGGADEQYF
DNA: TGTGCCAGCAGTCCGGGGACAGGGGGCGCAGACGAGCAGTACTTC

V: TRBV28
D: NA
size: many
J: TRBJ2-7
CDR3: CASSPGYSSYEQYF
DNA: TGTGCCAGCAGTCCGGGCTACAGCTCCTACGAGCAGTACTTC

V: TRBV20-1
D: TRBD1
size: few
J: TRBJ2-2
CDR3: CSATHPGGNTGELFF
DNA: TGCAGTGCTACTCACCCAGGGGGCAACACCGGGGAGCTGTTTTTT

V: TRBV20-1
D: NA
size: NA
J: TRBJ2-2
CDR3: CSSIVSAANTGELFF
DNA: TGCAGTTCCATCGTGAGCGCAGCGAACACCGGGGAGCTGTTTTTT

V: TRBV7-6
D: TRBD2
size: many
J: TRBJ2-7
CDR3: CASSVLAGGPGYEQYF
DNA: TGTGCCAGCAGCGTTCTAGCGGGAGGGCCAGGGTACGAGCAGTACTTC

V: TRBV3-1
D: NA
size: many
J: TRBJ2-1
CDR3: CASSSRAPNEQFF
DNA: TGTGCCAGCAGCTCCCGGGCACCCAATGAGCAGTTCTTC

V: TRBV28
D: NA
size: NA
J: TRBJ1-5
CDR3: CASSLFGKPGQPQHF
DNA: TGTGCCAGCAGTTTATTCGGGAAACCCGGACAGCCCCAGCATTTT

V: TRBV11-1
D: NA
size: NA
J: TRBJ1-3
CDR3: CASSFDSSSGNTIYF
DNA: TGTGCCAGCAGCTTCGACAGTTCCTCTGGAAACACCATATATTTT

V: TRBV5-1
D: TRBD1
size: NA
J: TRBJ1-1
CDR3: CASSLDRGPEAFF
DNA: TGCGCCAGCTCGTTGGACAGGGGGCCTGAAGCTTTCTTT

V: TRBV10-3
D: NA
size: many
J: TRBJ2-1
CDR3: CAISESIGSYNEQFF
DNA: TGTGCCATCAGTGAGAGTATCGGCTCCTACAATGAGCAGTTCTTC

V: TRBV11-3
D: TRBD2
size: many
J: TRBJ2-7
CDR3: CASSYIGTSGSRSYEQYF
DNA: TGTGCCAGCAGCTACATCGGGACTAGCGGGAGTCGTTCCTACGAGCAGTACTTC

V: TRBV7-8
D: NA
size: many
J: TRBJ2-1
CDR3: CASGGTGAVTRHEQFF
DNA: TGTGCCAGCGGAGGGACGGGAGCGGTCACTCGCCATGAGCAGTTCTTC